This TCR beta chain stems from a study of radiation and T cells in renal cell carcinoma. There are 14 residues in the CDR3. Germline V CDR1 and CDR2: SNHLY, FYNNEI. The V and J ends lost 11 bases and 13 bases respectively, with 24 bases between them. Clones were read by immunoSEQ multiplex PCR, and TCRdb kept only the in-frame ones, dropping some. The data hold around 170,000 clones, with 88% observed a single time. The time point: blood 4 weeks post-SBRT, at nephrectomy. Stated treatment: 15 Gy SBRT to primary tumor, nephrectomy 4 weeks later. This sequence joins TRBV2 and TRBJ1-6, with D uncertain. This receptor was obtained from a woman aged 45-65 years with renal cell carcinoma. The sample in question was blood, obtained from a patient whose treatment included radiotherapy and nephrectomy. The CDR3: CAARSDLSNWPLHF. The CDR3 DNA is TGTGCCGCAAGAAGTGACTTATCCAATTGGCCCCTCCACTTT.